The 32 T cell receptor beta chains below all came from one sample that was sequenced in a study of T cell changes during pregnancy in multiple sclerosis. Here immunoSEQ multiplex PCR was the method, and the copy in TCRdb shows in-frame clones only, minus some. Among tens of thousands of clones listed, almost 95% were seen once. Sequenced: peripheral blood. These receptors were collected from a female donor with multiple sclerosis, enrolled in a pregnancy study.

The V gene is TRBV7-2, the J gene TRBJ2-7, with D possibly TRBD1 on 6 matching bases. V was shortened by 2 bases and J by 2 bases, with 10 bases between the two germline ends. This CDR3 has 14 residues. Germline loops: CDR1 SGHTA, CDR2 FQGNSA. CDR3 bases: TGTGCCAGCAGCTTACAGGGGATAGCCTACGAGCAGTACTTC. It codes for CASSLQGIAYEQYF.

The chain combines TRBV5-1 with TRBJ2-7; D perhaps matches TRBD1 (6 bases). Germline V lookup: CDR1 SGHRS, CDR2 YFSETQ. CDR3 length: 15 residues. V lost 2 bases and J 0 bases, leaving 12 bases between the germline ends. The CDR3 is CASSFLTGSSYEQYF. For the CDR3, the DNA is TGCGCCAGCAGCTTCTTGACAGGTAGCTCCTACGAGCAGTACTTC.

The rearrangement links TRBV27 to TRBJ1-2; D call uncertain. The germline gives CDR1 MNHEY, CDR2 SMNVEV (reference sequence). This CDR3 comprises 13 residues. V was shortened by 3 bases and J by 4 bases, with 9 bases between the two germline ends. The CDR3 region has the DNA TGTGCCAGCAGTTTTGGCAGACTCTATGGCTACACCTTC. Translated, it gives CASSFGRLYGYTF.

The chain joins TRBV5-6 to TRBJ2-1, with TRBD2 identical over 13 bases. The CDR3 consists of 16 residues. Germline-derived CDR1 and CDR2 are SGHDT and YYEEEE. J was trimmed by 6 bases and V by 3 bases; bases with no gene match: 6. CDR3 region: CASSSRTSGSPNEQFF. In DNA, the CDR3 is TGTGCCAGCAGCTCAAGGACTAGCGGGAGCCCCAATGAGCAGTTCTTC.

This chain connects TRBV11-2 to TRBJ1-2; TRBD1 aligns across 7 bases. With 5 bases clipped from V and 8 bases from J, the junction kept 8 bases outside the gene matches. The CDR3 has 13 residues. Germline V CDR1 and CDR2: SGHAT, FQNNGV. DNA for the CDR3: TGTGCCAGCAGCCCGACAGGGATGAGGGGCTACACCTTC. Amino acid sequence: CASSPTGMRGYTF.

The chain combines TRBV28 with TRBJ2-1; 8 positions agree with TRBD2. Germline assignment: CDR1 MDHEN and CDR2 SYDVKM. J lost 0 bases, V lost 3 bases, and 4 bases had no gene match. The CDR3 runs 16 residues. CDR3 in DNA: TGTGCCAGCAGTTTTAGCGGGACGAGCTCCTACAATGAGCAGTTCTTC. This codes for CASSFSGTSSYNEQFF.

The CDR3 nucleotides read TGTGCCATCAGTGAGCAGTCCCGGGACAGGGGCAATGAGCAGTTCTTC. Protein sequence: CAISEQSRDRGNEQFF. This chain links TRBV10-3 with TRBJ2-1, with 10 bases identical to TRBD1. The germline V gene encodes CDR1 ENHRY and CDR2 SYGVKD. The CDR3 sequence is 16 residues long. V lost 2 bases to trimming and J lost 6 bases; unmatched junction nucleotides: 7.

The gene calls are TRBV7-9 and TRBJ2-7; D is uncertain. Germline V CDR1 and CDR2: SEHNR, FQNEAQ (reference sequence). V was pared by 2 bases and J by 2 bases, with 10 bases between. The CDR3 length is 14 residues. CDR3 nucleotides: TGTGCCAGCAGCTTAAGGCCGGATCCCTACGAGCAGTACTTC. It is translated as CASSLRPDPYEQYF.

This sequence joins TRBV19 and TRBJ1-1; D is undetermined. Germline V gene data show CDR1 as LNHDA and CDR2 as SQIVND (reference sequence). V was trimmed by 2 bases and J by 11 bases, leaving 15 bases between them. The CDR3 extends over 13 amino acids. CDR3: CASSITGASEAFF. In DNA form, the CDR3 reads TGTGCCAGTAGTATAACGGGAGCTAGCGAGGCTTTCTTT. The full variable domain, rest sourced from reference TRBV19 and TRBJ1-1, is DGGITQSPKYLFRKEGQNVTLSCEQNLNHDAMYWYRQDPGQGLRLIYYSQIVNDFQKGDIAEGYSVSREKKESFPLTVTSAQKNPTAFYLCASSITGASEAFFGQGTRLTVV.

The chain recombines TRBV12-2 with TRBJ2-5. TRBV12-2 is given as a pseudogene. The CDR3 covers 17 residues. CDR3 nucleotides: TGTGCAAGTCGCTTAGCGAGGGGACTCCCGAGGGGGGAGACCCAGTACTTC. As protein: CASRLARGLPRGETQYF.

The chain recombines TRBV5-6 with TRBJ2-3; possibly TRBD2 for D (6 bases). The V gene's germline CDR1 is SGHDT and CDR2 YYEEEE. The V gene lost 4 bases and the J gene lost 2 bases, with 17 bases spanning the gap. The CDR3 is 16 residues long. For the CDR3, the DNA is TGTGCCAGCAGCCTCGGGCTGGCGGGGACCACAGATACGCAGTATTTT. Its translation is CASSLGLAGTTDTQYF.

The V and J genes are TRBV6-6 and TRBJ2-7; D unresolved. The CDR3 extends over 14 amino acids. V lost 0 bases, J lost 0 bases, and 6 bases lay in between. From germline, CDR1 is MNHNY and CDR2 SVGAGI (reference sequence). CDR3 coding DNA: TGTGCCAGCAGTTACTCTACTGCCTCCTACGAGCAGTACTTC. This encodes CASSYSTASYEQYF.

This chain joins TRBV10-3 and TRBJ2-7; TRBD2 matches at 16 bases. The CDR3 loop spans 15 amino acids. The germline gives CDR1 ENHRY, CDR2 SYGVKD. V shed 8 bases, J shed 5 bases, and the junction held 6 bases outside the gene matches. The CDR3 loop is CAILGTSGRADEQYF. The CDR3 nucleotides are TGTGCCATCCTCGGGACTAGCGGGAGGGCTGACGAGCAGTACTTC.

J is TRBJ1-2 and V is TRBV7-9; D is ambiguous. Trimming removed 5 bases at V and 2 bases at J, with 15 bases between. CDR1 and CDR2 from the germline V gene are SEHNR and FQNEAQ (reference sequence). The length of the CDR3 is 15 residues. CDR3 DNA: TGTGCCAGCAGCCCCGCAGGAATACCCAACTATGGCTACACCTTC. Its translation: CASSPAGIPNYGYTF.

This clone was detected only once. The rearrangement uses TRBV19 and TRBJ2-1; D might be TRBD1 (5 bases). The CDR3 has 14 amino acids. V was cut by 4 bases and J by 3 bases, with 10 bases left in between. Germline V gives CDR1 LNHDA, CDR2 SQIVND (reference sequence). CDR3 DNA: TGTGCCAGTAGTAGGGGCGGAGACTACAATGAGCAGTTCTTC. This translates into CASSRGGDYNEQFF.

The genes are TRBV11-2 and TRBJ1-1, with TRBD1 matching 8 bases. There are 15 residues in the CDR3. In germline, CDR1 is SGHAT, CDR2 FQNNGV. The ends lost 5 bases at V and 1 base at J; junction bases unmatched: 6. The CDR3 spells CASSRYRGKNTEAFF. As DNA, the CDR3 is TGTGCCAGCAGCAGATACAGGGGGAAGAACACTGAAGCTTTCTTT.

The chain combines TRBV18 with TRBJ2-1; D unclear. V lost 2 bases, J lost 4 bases, and 9 bases lay in between. CDR1 and CDR2 from the germline V gene are KGHSH and LQKENI. CDR3 size: 14 residues. The DNA of the CDR3 is TGTGCCAGCTCACCATCCCGGCAATACAATGAGCAGTTCTTC. The encoded protein is CASSPSRQYNEQFF.

The chain links TRBV4-1 to TRBJ2-3; D ambiguous. Germline-derived CDR1 and CDR2 are MGHRA and YSYEKL. The V end was cut by 1 base, the J end by 1 base, with 12 bases between. The CDR3 spans 16 residues. CDR3 DNA sequence: TGCGCCAGCAGCCAAGGCGCTCTGTACCGCACAGATACGCAGTATTTT. Residues: CASSQGALYRTDTQYF.

The rearrangement joins TRBV29-1 to TRBJ2-2; TRBD2 agrees at 9 bases. The length of the CDR3 is 15 residues. In germline, CDR1 is SQVTM, CDR2 ANQGSEA. The junction had 6 bases not matched to a gene; V was cut back by 2 bases and J by 5 bases. This chain's CDR3 is CSVERVAGATGELFF. CDR3 in DNA: TGCAGCGTTGAAAGGGTAGCGGGAGCAACCGGGGAGCTGTTTTTT.

This chain links TRBV5-1 with TRBJ2-3, with D maybe TRBD2 (5 bases). V lost 5 bases to trimming and J lost 2 bases, with 12 bases between them. The CDR3 has 14 amino acids. Germline CDR1 SGHRS, CDR2 YFSETQ. CDR3 DNA sequence: TGCGCCAGCAGACGAGCGGACTCCACAGATACGCAGTATTTT. Its protein product is CASRRADSTDTQYF.

This chain joins TRBV7-9 and TRBJ2-7; 9 nucleotides align to TRBD2. Trimming cost V 2 bases and J 7 bases; bases outside gene matches: 0. The CDR3 contains 12 residues. The germline gives CDR1 SEHNR, CDR2 FQNEAQ (reference sequence). As DNA, the CDR3 is TGTGCCAGCAGCTTACTAGCGGGAGAGCAGTACTTC. This codes for CASSLLAGEQYF.

V is TRBV6-1 and J is TRBJ2-7, with TRBD2 matching 14 bases. Germline V gives CDR1 MNHNS, CDR2 SASEGT. The CDR3 has 15 residues. V gave up 5 bases and J gave up 3 bases; unmatched junction bases: 3. CDR3 sequence reads: CASSSGLAGDYEQYF. CDR3 DNA sequence: TGTGCCAGCAGTTCGGGACTAGCGGGAGACTACGAGCAGTACTTC.

The chain recombines TRBV10-2 with TRBJ2-2, with D perhaps TRBD1 (6 bases). V was cut by 6 bases and J by 2 bases, with 13 bases left in between. This CDR3 spans 15 amino acids. The germline CDR1 and CDR2 sequences are WSHSY and SAAADI. The CDR3 loop is CASSYRDTNTGELFF. Here the CDR3 DNA reads TGCGCCAGCAGCTACCGGGACACAAACACCGGGGAGCTGTTTTTT.

V gene TRBV6-5 combines with J gene TRBJ2-4; D unresolved. The CDR3 runs 13 residues. The germline CDR1 and CDR2 sequences are MNHEY and SVGAGI. The V and J ends lost 6 bases and 0 bases respectively, with 6 bases between them. The CDR3 is CASRELAKNIQYF. CDR3 nucleotides: TGTGCCAGCAGGGAGCTAGCCAAAAACATTCAGTACTTC.

This chain joins TRBV12-5 and TRBJ2-7, with 7 positions matching TRBD2. V shed 0 bases, J shed 2 bases, and the junction held 10 bases outside the gene matches. CDR3 length: 17 residues. Germline V CDR1 and CDR2: LGHNT, FRNRAP. Here the CDR3 DNA reads TGTGCTAGTGGTTTGGTACTCGGGACTACTAACCCCTACGAGCAGTACTTC. Translated: CASGLVLGTTNPYEQYF.

The chain joins TRBV30 to TRBJ2-7; tentative D call: TRBD1 (5 bases). The CDR3 length is 14 residues. The V gene's germline CDR1 is GTSNPN and CDR2 SVGIG (reference sequence). V was pared by 0 bases and J by 2 bases, with 11 bases between. The CDR3 is CAWSVRGATYEQYF. Written as DNA, the CDR3 is TGTGCCTGGAGTGTACGTGGGGCTACCTACGAGCAGTACTTC.

The rearrangement joins TRBV6-5 to TRBJ2-1; TRBD2 agrees at 9 bases. The CDR3 has 13 residues. With V trimmed by 9 bases and J by 5 bases, 5 bases remained unmatched. Germline V CDR1 and CDR2: MNHEY, SVGAGI. The CDR3 nucleotides read TGTGCCAGTGGGGCTAGCGGGAACAATGAGCAGTTCTTC. Its translation is CASGASGNNEQFF.

The genes are TRBV5-1 and TRBJ2-1; D ambiguous. The germline V and J ends were trimmed by 4 bases and 3 bases, with 14 bases remaining between them. The CDR3 has 15 amino acids. The V gene's germline CDR1 is SGHRS and CDR2 YFSETQ. CDR3 region: CASSITRTDYNEQFF. The CDR3 nucleotides are TGCGCCAGCAGCATAACACGGACGGACTACAATGAGCAGTTCTTC.

V usage is TRBV9 and J usage is TRBJ2-1; no clear D. The CDR3 length is 13 residues. Trimming cost V 9 bases and J 9 bases, with 19 bases left between them. The germline V gene has CDR1 SGDLS and CDR2 YYNGEE. CDR3 protein: CATLSRGRSEQFF. Here the CDR3 DNA reads TGTGCCACCTTATCACGAGGCAGGAGTGAGCAGTTCTTC.

V and J are TRBV11-2 and TRBJ2-7; no clear D. The CDR3 sequence is 15 residues long. Deletions cut 3 bases from V and 0 bases from J, with 12 bases between. CDR1 is SGHAT and CDR2 is FQNNGV in the germline V gene. CDR3 in DNA: TGTGCCAGCAGCTTTTCTACCCCTATCTCCTACGAGCAGTACTTC. This translates into CASSFSTPISYEQYF.

The V call is TRBV5-1, the J call TRBJ2-7; possibly TRBD2 for D (6 bases). Germline-derived CDR1 and CDR2 are SGHRS and YFSETQ. The CDR3 consists of 13 residues. V was pared by 0 bases and J by 6 bases, with 10 bases between. The CDR3 nucleotides read TGCGCCAGCAGCTTGGGGACTACTACCGAGCAGTACTTC. Protein: CASSLGTTTEQYF.

The CDR3 region has the DNA TGCAGCGTTGATTTGGAGGGGGCTGATGGCTACACCTTC. Translated, it gives CSVDLEGADGYTF. The chain joins TRBV29-1 to TRBJ1-2, with 7 positions matching TRBD1. The ends lost 3 bases at V and 6 bases at J; junction bases unmatched: 7. Germline V gives CDR1 SQVTM, CDR2 ANQGSEA. The CDR3 contains 13 residues.